The 32 T cell receptor beta chains reported below all come from one sample, sequenced in a study of CD8 T cells in ankylosing spondylitis. Each CDR3 protein is one row after TCRdb ran MiXCR on the 5' RACE reads. The sample consists of about 190,000 distinct CDR3 sequences, over 10% of them appearing once. Sequenced input: blood, either unsorted or a sorted T cell fraction (not recorded which). The origin of the receptors is a female donor with ankylosing spondylitis or in good health (not recorded which).

In its sample, this clonotype was seen many times. This chain uses TRBV6-2 or TRBV6-3 with TRBJ2-7; D unclear. The CDR3 covers 13 residues. CDR1 is MNHEY, CDR2 SVGEGT, per germline. Trimming stripped 0 bases from V and 3 bases from J, with 6 bases between. The CDR3 loop is CASSYSTLYEQYF. The CDR3 region has the DNA TGTGCCAGCAGTTACTCCACACTCTACGAGCAGTACTTC.

The rearrangement uses TRBV14 and TRBJ2-1; 7 positions match TRBD2. The CDR3 consists of 16 residues. J gave up 4 bases and V 0 bases, and 6 bases lay outside the gene matches. The germline gives CDR1 SGHDN, CDR2 FVKESK. The chain's CDR3 is CASSQEWGLLYNEQFF. For the CDR3, the DNA is TGTGCCAGCAGCCAAGAGTGGGGACTACTGTACAATGAGCAGTTCTTC.

This clonotype was recorded at least ten times. The rearrangement links TRBV6-1 to TRBJ2-2; the match to TRBD2 covers 9 bases. With 4 bases clipped from V and 2 bases from J, the junction kept 5 bases outside the gene matches. The germline CDR1 and CDR2 sequences are MNHNS and SASEGT. The CDR3 is made up of 16 amino acids. Written as DNA, the CDR3 is TGTGCCAGCAGTGCGGAGCGGGAGGTCAACACCGGGGAGCTGTTTTTT. Translated, it gives CASSAEREVNTGELFF.

This clonotype was picked up a small number of times. V usage is TRBV7-2 and J usage is TRBJ2-7; D uncertain. V dropped 5 bases and J dropped 3 bases, with 17 bases sitting between them. Germline CDR1 reads SGHTA; CDR2 reads FQGNSA. This CDR3 contains 15 residues. CDR3 coding DNA: TGTGCCAGCAGCCGTGGCCAAGGGCCCGTCTACGAGCAGTACTTC. Its protein product is CASSRGQGPVYEQYF.

In the case of this clonotype: Given a much more abundant clone one base away, this may be a read error. Lacking the conserved final phenylalanine or tryptophan, this CDR3 likely reflects a read error. The V call is TRBV5-1, the J call TRBJ1-6; TRBD1 agrees at 9 bases. The CDR3 contains 15 residues. The V and J ends lost 4 bases and 7 bases, in that order; junction bases with no gene match: 6. CDR1 and CDR2 (germline): SGHRS, YFSETQ. This chain's CDR3 is CASSGGQGLNSPLHY. CDR3 sequence (DNA): TGCGCCAGCAGCGGAGGACAGGGGCTAAATTCACCCCTCCACTAT.

This clonotype was seen only once. The chain is built from TRBV5-1 and TRBJ2-1; unclear D gene. The CDR3 has 16 amino acids. The V gene's germline CDR1 is SGHRS and CDR2 YFSETQ. The V end lost 0 bases, the J end lost 0 bases, and 10 bases lay between the germline ends. CDR3 sequence reads: CASSLEGNGSYNEQFF. CDR3 in DNA: TGCGCCAGCAGCTTGGAAGGTAACGGCTCCTACAATGAGCAGTTCTTC.

J is TRBJ2-6 and V is TRBV3-1; D is undetermined. The CDR3 spans 12 residues. CDR1 is LGHDT, CDR2 YNNKEL, per germline (reference sequence). The V end lost 0 bases, the J end lost 18 bases, and 12 bases lay between the germline ends. The CDR3 nucleotides are TGTGCCAGCAGCCAAGAGGCCCTCTATCCGACTTTC. As protein: CASSQEALYPTF.

This clonotype has at least ten counts. The chain joins TRBV7-2 to TRBJ2-7, with TRBD1 identical over 7 bases. V lost 2 bases, J lost 2 bases, and 6 bases stayed unmatched. The CDR3 has 15 residues. Germline values: CDR1 SGHTA, CDR2 FQGNSA. This CDR3 is CASSLRTGEAYEQYF. DNA of the CDR3: TGTGCCAGCAGCTTACGGACAGGCGAGGCCTACGAGCAGTACTTC.

The V and J genes are TRBV29-1 and TRBJ1-1; 10 bases match TRBD1. The CDR3 contains 14 residues. J lost 6 bases, V lost 4 bases, and 8 bases had no gene match. Germline CDR1 and CDR2: SQVTM and ANQGSEA. The CDR3 sequence: CSVVRQGAWAEAFF. CDR3 in DNA: TGCAGCGTTGTTCGACAGGGGGCTTGGGCTGAAGCTTTCTTT.

At least ten counts were recorded for this clonotype. This chain connects TRBV12-3 or TRBV12-4 to TRBJ1-5; D gene unclear. The germline V and J ends were trimmed by 3 bases and 3 bases, with 12 bases remaining between them. CDR3 size: 15 residues. The CDR3: CASSLSSGFNQPQHF. CDR3 bases: TGTGCCAGCAGTTTGAGCTCGGGATTCAATCAGCCCCAGCATTTT.

This clonotype was detected many times. This sequence joins TRBV7-8 and TRBJ2-3; 12 positions match TRBD2. V was pared by 5 bases and J by 5 bases, with 5 bases of the junction left unmatched. The germline gives CDR1 SGHVS, CDR2 FQNEAQ. The length of the CDR3 is 15 residues. As DNA, the CDR3 is TGTGCCAGCAGCATCCGACTAGCGGGAGTAGATACGCAGTATTTT. This encodes CASSIRLAGVDTQYF.

This clonotype was counted between two and nine times. The CDR3, as DNA: TGCGCCAGCAGCTTGAACGGGGGCGAGACCGGGGAGCTGTTTTTT. It encodes CASSLNGGETGELFF. The V call is TRBV5-1, the J call TRBJ2-2, with D perhaps assigned TRBD1 or TRBD2 (6 bases each). Germline CDR1 and CDR2: SGHRS and YFSETQ. There are 15 residues in the CDR3. V was cut by 1 base and J by 5 bases, with 12 bases left in between.

This clonotype was recorded at least ten times. J is TRBJ2-2 and V is TRBV12-3 or TRBV12-4, with a weak D call TRBD2 (6 bases). The CDR3 is 15 residues long. V lost 7 bases, J lost 2 bases, and 14 bases lay in between. CDR3 residues: CASIRDSPNTGELFF. The DNA of the CDR3 is TGTGCCAGCATCCGGGACTCGCCCAACACCGGGGAGCTGTTTTTT.

The chain uses TRBV19 and TRBJ2-7; D may be TRBD2 (6 bases). Trimming shortened V by 5 bases and J by 3 bases, and 17 bases separated the two germline ends. This CDR3 is built from 15 residues. The germline V gene encodes CDR1 LNHDA and CDR2 SQIVND (reference sequence). The CDR3 protein is CASSSSMGLLYEQYF. In DNA form, the CDR3 reads TGTGCCAGTAGTTCATCCATGGGACTTCTCTACGAGCAGTACTTC.

In this sample, this clonotype turned up many times. The V gene is TRBV9, the J gene TRBJ2-7; 8 bases agree with TRBD1. The V gene's germline CDR1 is SGDLS and CDR2 YYNGEE. The V and J ends lost 5 bases and 6 bases, in that order; junction bases with no gene match: 4. CDR3 length equals 12 residues. CDR3 region: CASSETGAEQYF. The CDR3 DNA reads as TGTGCCAGCAGTGAGACAGGGGCCGAGCAGTACTTC.

The chain couples TRBV6-1 to TRBJ1-1; D may be TRBD1 (5 bases). Germline-derived CDR1 and CDR2 are MNHNS and SASEGT. This CDR3 is 16 amino acids long. V was pared by 4 bases and J by 0 bases, with 15 bases between. The CDR3 coding sequence is TGTGCCAGCAGTGGGGGGGGATTTTTGATGAACACTGAAGCTTTCTTT. It encodes CASSGGGFLMNTEAFF.

The table lists this clonotype with many counts. The V call is TRBV28, the J call TRBJ2-1; D uncertain. CDR3 size: 13 residues. Trimming left V 6 bases short and J 6 bases short, with 12 bases between. Germline V gives CDR1 MDHEN, CDR2 SYDVKM. CDR3 in amino acids: CASRPSALNEQFF. CDR3 DNA sequence: TGTGCCAGCAGACCGTCCGCTCTCAATGAGCAGTTCTTC.

The V gene is TRBV7-9, the J gene TRBJ2-1; a possible D gene is TRBD1 (6 bases). CDR1 is SEHNR and CDR2 is FQNEAQ in the germline V gene (reference sequence). Trimming stripped 1 base from V and 0 bases from J, with 10 bases between. The CDR3 totals 16 residues. CDR3 in DNA: TGTGCCAGCAGCTTAGTAAGGGGGAGCTCCTACAATGAGCAGTTCTTC. Translated: CASSLVRGSSYNEQFF.

This clonotype appeared many times. V and J are TRBV20-1 and TRBJ1-5; D perhaps matches TRBD1 (5 bases). CDR1 is DFQATT, CDR2 SNEGSKA, per germline (reference sequence). V dropped 4 bases and J dropped 1 base, with 11 bases sitting between them. There are 14 residues in the CDR3. The CDR3 reads CSAIEGPSNQPQHF. The CDR3 coding sequence is TGCAGTGCTATTGAGGGGCCCAGCAATCAGCCCCAGCATTTT.

This clonotype has ten or more counts. The chain is built from TRBV28 and TRBJ1-1; D is ambiguous. The CDR3 spans 15 residues. The germline V gene has CDR1 MDHEN and CDR2 SYDVKM. The V gene lost 3 bases and the J gene lost 1 base, with 12 bases spanning the gap. In DNA form, the CDR3 reads TGTGCCAGCAGTTTCCCCACAGACGGGAACACTGAAGCTTTCTTT. This codes for CASSFPTDGNTEAFF.

The sample holds many counts of this clonotype. The chain is built from TRBV5-1 and TRBJ2-5, with D possibly matching TRBD1 (6 bases). The CDR3 has 13 amino acids. V shed 6 bases and J shed 5 bases, with 14 bases lying between them. Germline CDR1 SGHRS, CDR2 YFSETQ. The DNA of the CDR3 is TGCGCCAGCAAACAGGGTGTTGGGGAGACCCAGTACTTC. This translates into CASKQGVGETQYF.

A few counts support this clonotype. V is TRBV6-5 and J is TRBJ2-7; the match to TRBD2 covers 8 bases. CDR1 MNHEY and CDR2 SVGAGI come from the germline V gene. The V segment lost 3 bases and the J segment 12 bases; nucleotides outside the gene matches: 7. The CDR3 covers 12 residues. The CDR3 spells CASSYGSGILYF. DNA of the CDR3: TGTGCCAGCAGTTATGGTAGCGGGATATTGTACTTC.

This clonotype was observed many times. The chain combines TRBV12-3 or TRBV12-4 with TRBJ2-1; 7 nucleotides align to TRBD2. Trimming at V came to 5 bases and at J to 9 bases, leaving 7 bases not matched to a gene. CDR3 length: 13 amino acids. The CDR3 here is CASSHRTRTEQFF. The CDR3, as DNA: TGTGCCAGCAGTCACAGGACTAGGACTGAGCAGTTCTTC.

The chain couples TRBV6-1 to TRBJ2-3; 12 bases map to TRBD2. V was clipped by 8 bases and J by 2 bases; unmatched bases: 5. The germline V gene has CDR1 MNHNS and CDR2 SASEGT. The CDR3 is made up of 15 amino acids. As DNA, the CDR3 is TGTGCCAGCGCGACTAGCGGGGGCGTCACAGATACGCAGTATTTT. Encoded protein: CASATSGGVTDTQYF.

This clonotype appeared a few times. The V gene is TRBV7-9, the J gene TRBJ1-1, with D hard to call. CDR3 size: 14 residues. Germline CDR1 SEHNR, CDR2 FQNEAQ (reference sequence). Trimming pared 5 bases from V and 0 bases from J, leaving 10 bases between. CDR3 region: CASSPEAMNTEAFF. Here the CDR3 DNA reads TGTGCCAGCAGCCCCGAGGCCATGAACACTGAAGCTTTCTTT. The whole variable domain, filled in from reference TRBV7-9 and TRBJ1-1, reads DTGVSQNPRHKITKRGQNVTFRCDPISEHNRLYWYRQTLGQGPEFLTYFQNEAQLEKSRLLSDRFSAERPKGSFSTLEIQRTEQGDSAMYLCASSPEAMNTEAFFGQGTRLTVV.

The J gene is TRBJ2-1, the V gene TRBV20-1; D not certain. CDR3 length: 17 residues. Germline loops: CDR1 DFQATT, CDR2 SNEGSKA (reference sequence). V lost 4 bases and J lost 10, with 29 bases in between. The CDR3 sequence is CSAISVLGITSSREQFF. The CDR3 DNA reads as TGCAGTGCTATTTCCGTCTTAGGGATTACCTCAAGCCGGGAGCAGTTCTTC.

V is TRBV24-1 and J is TRBJ2-2, with no clear D. Trimming left V 7 bases short and J 0 bases short, with 8 bases between. Per germline, CDR1 KGHDR and CDR2 SFDVKD. The CDR3 loop spans 14 amino acids. This CDR3 is CATRSATNTGELFF. The CDR3 coding sequence is TGTGCCACCAGAAGCGCTACGAACACCGGGGAGCTGTTTTTT.

This sequence joins TRBV7-2 and TRBJ2-1; a possible D gene is TRBD2 (5 bases). CDR3 length: 17 amino acids. Germline V gene sequence: CDR1 SGHTA, CDR2 FQGNSA. V lost 8 bases, J lost 0 bases, and 20 bases lay in between. This CDR3 reads CASVVNRGRSSYNEQFF. The CDR3 nucleotides read TGTGCCAGCGTCGTCAACCGAGGGCGTAGCTCCTACAATGAGCAGTTCTTC.

Many counts were recorded for this clonotype. The J gene is TRBJ2-5, the V gene TRBV5-5, with a possible D match to TRBD2 (5 bases). CDR3 length: 13 residues. V gave up 4 bases and J gave up 2 bases, with 9 bases separating them. CDR1 and CDR2 from the germline V gene are SGHKS and YYEKEE (reference sequence). In nucleotides, the CDR3 is TGTGCCAGCAGCGGAGCGGCTCAAGAGACCCAGTACTTC. This gives the protein CASSGAAQETQYF.

This clonotype was observed many times. The genes are TRBV19 and TRBJ2-1; 7 positions match TRBD1. Losses at the gene ends were 9 bases for V and 7 bases for J; bases not matched to a gene: 9. The CDR3 spans 13 residues. From germline, CDR1 is LNHDA and CDR2 SQIVND (reference sequence). Here the CDR3 reads CASTPDRRNEQFF. The CDR3 DNA is TGTGCCAGCACGCCGGACAGGAGAAATGAGCAGTTCTTC.

This clonotype was picked up many times. This rearrangement joins TRBV15 to TRBJ2-1; D call uncertain. The CDR3 consists of 15 residues. V was trimmed by 0 bases and J by 7 bases, leaving 13 bases between them. Germline V gene data show CDR1 as LNHNV and CDR2 as YYDKDF (reference sequence). Here the CDR3 DNA reads TGTGCCACCAGCAGAGAACAATATTTGGGTAATGAGCAGTTCTTC. It is translated as CATSREQYLGNEQFF. The whole variable domain, remainder taken from reference TRBV15 and TRBJ2-1, is DAMVIQNPRYQVTQFGKPVTLSCSQTLNHNVMYWYQQKSSQAPKLLFHYYDKDFNNEADTPDNFQSRRPNTSFCFLDIRSPGLGDTAMYLCATSREQYLGNEQFFGPGTRLTVL.

There are many counts of this clonotype. The V and J genes are TRBV28 and TRBJ2-3; 9 bases line up with TRBD1. The CDR3 totals 16 residues. The trim removed 6 bases at V and 4 bases at J, leaving 11 bases unmatched. Germline V CDR1 and CDR2: MDHEN, SYDVKM. In DNA, the CDR3 is TGTGCCAGCAGCAGCCCTCTACGGACAGGGGCAGATACGCAGTATTTT. It is translated as CASSSPLRTGADTQYF. Complete variable domain (other parts from reference TRBV28 and TRBJ2-3): DVKVTQSSRYLVKRTGEKVFLECVQDMDHENMFWYRQDPGLGLRLIYFSYDVKMKEKGDIPEGYSVSREKKERFSLILESASTNQTSMYLCASSSPLRTGADTQYFGPGTRLTVL.